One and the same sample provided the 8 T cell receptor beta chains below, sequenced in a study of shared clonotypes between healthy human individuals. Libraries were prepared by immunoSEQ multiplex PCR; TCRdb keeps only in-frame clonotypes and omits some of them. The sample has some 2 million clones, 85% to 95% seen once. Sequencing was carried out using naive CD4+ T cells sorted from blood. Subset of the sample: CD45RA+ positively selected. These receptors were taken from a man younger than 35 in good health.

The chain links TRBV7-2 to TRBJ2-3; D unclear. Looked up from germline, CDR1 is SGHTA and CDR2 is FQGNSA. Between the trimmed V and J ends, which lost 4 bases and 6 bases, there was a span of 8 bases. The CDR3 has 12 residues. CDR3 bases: TGTGCCAGCAGCTCCCTCCCTGATACGCAGTATTTT. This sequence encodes CASSSLPDTQYF.

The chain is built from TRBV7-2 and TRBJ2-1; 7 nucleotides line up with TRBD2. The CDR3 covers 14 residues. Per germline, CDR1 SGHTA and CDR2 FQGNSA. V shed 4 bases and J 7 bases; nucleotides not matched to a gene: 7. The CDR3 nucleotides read TGTGCCAGCAGCTCACAGCGGGGCCGTAATGAGCAGTTCTTC. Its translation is CASSSQRGRNEQFF. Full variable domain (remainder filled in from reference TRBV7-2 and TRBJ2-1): GAGVSQSPSNKVTEKGKDVELRCDPISGHTALYWYRQSLGQGLEFLIYFQGNSAPDKSGLPSDRFSAERTGGSVSTLTIQRTQQEDSAVYLCASSSQRGRNEQFFGPGTRLTVL.

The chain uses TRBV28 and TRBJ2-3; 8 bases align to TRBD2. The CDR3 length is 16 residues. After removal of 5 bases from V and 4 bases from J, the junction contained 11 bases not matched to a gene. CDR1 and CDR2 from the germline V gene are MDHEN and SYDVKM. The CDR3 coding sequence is TGTGCCAGCAGTGTGGCCGGGACTAGGAGGGCAGATACGCAGTATTTT. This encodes CASSVAGTRRADTQYF.

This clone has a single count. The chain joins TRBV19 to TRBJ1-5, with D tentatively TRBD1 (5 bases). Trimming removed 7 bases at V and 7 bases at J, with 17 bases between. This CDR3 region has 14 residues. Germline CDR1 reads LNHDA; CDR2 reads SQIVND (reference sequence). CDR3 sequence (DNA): TGTGCCAGTATGGGGAGCGGGGCCGGGCAGCCCCAGCATTTT. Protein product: CASMGSGAGQPQHF.

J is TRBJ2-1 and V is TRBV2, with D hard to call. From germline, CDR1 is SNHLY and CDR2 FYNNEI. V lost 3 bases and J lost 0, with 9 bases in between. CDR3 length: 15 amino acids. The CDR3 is CASSESGFSYNEQFF. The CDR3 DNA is TGTGCCAGCAGTGAGAGTGGATTCTCCTACAATGAGCAGTTCTTC.

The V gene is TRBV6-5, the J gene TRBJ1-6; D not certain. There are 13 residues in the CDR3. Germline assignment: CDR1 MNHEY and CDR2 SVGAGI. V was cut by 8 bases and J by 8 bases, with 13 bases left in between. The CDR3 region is CASGQLSDSPLHF. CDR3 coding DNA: TGTGCCAGCGGGCAGTTGAGTGATTCACCCCTCCACTTT.

The CDR3 DNA reads TGTGCCAGCAGTTACTCCGGGACCGAAAGCTCCTACGAGCAGTACTTC. Translating it yields CASSYSGTESSYEQYF. The chain recombines TRBV6-5 with TRBJ2-7; D may be TRBD1 or TRBD2 (5 bases each). Germline values: CDR1 MNHEY, CDR2 SVGAGI. The CDR3 is 16 amino acids. The V and J ends lost 0 bases and 0 bases respectively, with 12 bases between them.

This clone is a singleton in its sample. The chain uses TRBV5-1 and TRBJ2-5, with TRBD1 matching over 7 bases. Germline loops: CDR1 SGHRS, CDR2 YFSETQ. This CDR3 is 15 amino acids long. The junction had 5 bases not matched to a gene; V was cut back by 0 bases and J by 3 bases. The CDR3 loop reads CASSLGWGTEETQYF. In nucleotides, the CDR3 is TGCGCCAGCAGCTTGGGGTGGGGGACAGAAGAGACCCAGTACTTC.